Listed below are T cell receptor delta chains from one sample, sequenced in a study of Vδ1+ human thymocytes. TCRdb ran CATT on the multiplex PCR reads. The sample shows roughly 76,000 delta-chain clones, about 35% of them seen only once. Sequencing was performed on Vdelta1+ gamma-delta thymocytes from the thymus. All receptors come from a boy under three years old who had congenital heart surgery. Both conserved end residues are part of each CDR3. D genes are given only for firm matches. Only part of the rows carry a size: once, few, many, or a class if the clone is expanded.

>TRDV1|-|-|TRDJ1
CALGERFRPPYKLIF
TGTGCTCTTGGGGAACGGTTCCGACCCCCGTATAAACTCATCTTT
>TRDV1|TRDD3|-|TRDJ1
CALGRILLSPWGTPYTDKLIF
TGTGCTCTTGGCCGCATCCTACTTTCACCCTGGGGGACCCCGTACACCGATAAACTCATCTTT
>TRDV1|TRDD3|-|TRDJ1
CALGELATGGCTDKLIF
TGTGCTCTTGGGGAACTAGCCACTGGGGGATGCACCGATAAACTCATCTTT
>TRDV1|TRDD3|-|TRDJ1
CALGRKQPTSRDWGIRGYTDKLIF
TGTGCTCTTGGGAGGAAGCAACCTACAAGCAGAGACTGGGGGATACGCGGTTATACCGATAAACTCATCTTT
>TRDV1|TRDD3|-|TRDJ1
CALGTLDPRGDTQCRTDKLIF
TGTGCTCTTGGGACATTAGACCCTAGGGGGGATACCCAGTGCCGTACCGATAAACTCATCTTT
>TRDV1|TRDD3|once|TRDJ1
CALGERAPLWGPQYTDKLIF
TGTGCTCTTGGGGAACGCGCCCCTCTCTGGGGGCCCCAGTACACCGATAAACTCATCTTT
>TRDV1|TRDD3|-|TRDJ1
CALGDVRSWVYWGSISYTDKLIF
TGTGCTCTTGGGGACGTACGCAGTTGGGTATACTGGGGGAGCATCTCGTACACCGATAAACTCATCTTT
>TRDV1|TRDD3|-|TRDJ1
CALGDLNACVLGDTPYTDKLIF
TGTGCTCTTGGGGATCTTAATGCTTGCGTACTGGGGGATACCCCGTACACCGATAAACTCATCTTT
>TRDV1|TRDD3|-|TRDJ1
CALGTPLLLGDTIDKLIF
TGTGCCCTTGGGACCCCCCTCCTTCTGGGGGATACAATCGATAAACTCATCTTT
>TRDV2|TRDD3|-|TRDJ1
CACASSVLGDWEVLSDKLIF
TGTGCCTGTGCCAGCAGCGTACTGGGGGACTGGGAGGTTCTGAGCGATAAACTCATCTTT
>TRDV1|-|-|TRDJ1
CALGDLGPLPVGWYTDKLIF
TGTGCTCTTGGGGACTTAGGGCCCCTACCGGTGGGCTGGTACACCGATAAACTCATCTTT
>TRDV2|TRDD3|-|TRDJ1
CASTGGYVGQFTDKLIF
TGTGCCAGTACTGGGGGATATGTAGGACAATTCACCGATAAACTCATCTTT
>TRDV1|-|few|TRDJ1
CALGVLRGDGRLIF
TGTGCTCTTGGGGTTCTTCGAGGGGACGGGAGACTCATCTTT
>TRDV1|-|-|TRDJ1
CALGELPIPTVVGGCVTDKLIF
TGTGCTCTTGGGGAACTCCCCATTCCTACGGTCGTTGGGGGATGCGTCACCGATAAACTCATCTTT
>TRDV1|TRDD3|few|TRDJ1
CALGERDWGTPTDKLIF
TGTGCTCTTGGGGAAAGGGACTGGGGGACCCCTACCGATAAACTCATCTTT
>TRDV1|TRDD3|-|TRDJ1
CALGEPPWGICTDKLIF
TGTGCTCTTGGGGAACCCCCCTGGGGGATCTGCACCGATAAACTCATCTTT
>TRDV1|-|-|TRDJ1
CALGELANFGFYGYPGVSDKLIF
TGTGCTCTTGGGGAACTAGCAAACTTTGGTTTCTACGGTTATCCGGGGGTGTCTGATAAACTCATCTTT
>TRDV1|TRDD3|-|TRDJ1
CALGDGRGRQYWGIRQPYTDKLIF
TGTGCTCTTGGGGACGGCCGGGGCCGGCAGTACTGGGGGATACGGCAGCCGTACACCGATAAACTCATCTTT
>TRDV1|-|few|TRDJ1
CALGELRFPPVWHKLIF
TGTGCTCTTGGGGAACTGCGCTTCCCTCCCGTCTGGCATAAACTCATCTTT
>TRDV1|-|-|TRDJ1
CALGELSGHLGGTPGLDTDKLIF
TGTGCTCTTGGGGAACTGTCTGGCCATCTCGGAGGGACCCCTGGTCTGGACACCGATAAACTCATCTTT
>TRDV1|-|-|TRDJ1
CALVVYWVSTKGGTDKLIF
TGTGCTCTTGTTGTGTACTGGGTTTCTACAAAAGGGGGCACCGATAAACTCATCTTT
>TRDV1|TRDD3|-|TRDJ1
CALGELAWGIRTDKLIF
TGTGCTCTTGGGGAACTCGCTTGGGGGATACGTACCGATAAACTCATCTTT
>TRDV1|TRDD3|few|TRDJ1
CALGLFPVLGDYTDKLIF
TGTGCTCTTGGGTTATTCCCTGTGCTGGGGGACTACACCGATAAACTCATCTTT
>TRDV1|TRDD3|few|TRDJ1
CALGELCPKGGGCPDRDKLIF
TGTGCTCTTGGGGAACTGTGTCCTAAAGGTGGGGGATGTCCCGATCGGGATAAACTCATCTTT
>TRDV1|TRDD3|few|TRDJ1
CALGDSYMNGGYSDKLIF
TGTGCTCTTGGGGACTCCTACATGAATGGGGGATACTCCGATAAACTCATCTTT
>TRDV1|TRDD3|few|TRDJ1
CALGELGRRPRGIRGITDKLIF
TGTGCTCTTGGGGAACTCGGACGGCGGCCCCGGGGGATACGGGGCATCACCGATAAACTCATCTTT
>TRDV1|TRDD3|few|TRDJ1
CALGEFIGFVEGGGHTDKLIF
TGTGCTCTTGGGGAATTTATAGGTTTTGTTGAGGGTGGGGGACACACCGATAAACTCATCTTT
>TRDV1|TRDD3|-|TRDJ1
CALGEPSRPAHHVGGYNADKLIF
TGTGCTCTTGGGGAACCCTCCCGTCCGGCGCATCATGTGGGGGGATACAATGCCGATAAACTCATCTTT
>TRDV1|TRDD3|-|TRDJ1
CALGGSLGDTLVRVPDKLIF
TGTGCTCTTGGGGGATCTCTGGGGGATACGCTAGTCAGAGTCCCCGATAAACTCATCTTT
>TRDV1|TRDD3|few|TRDJ1
CALGGFPTWGIRETSRYTDKLIF
TGTGCTCTTGGGGGGTTTCCTACGTGGGGGATACGGGAAACGTCAAGGTACACCGATAAACTCATCTTT
>TRDV1|-|-|TRDJ1
CALGELEVVQASPYTDKLIF
TGTGCTCTTGGGGAACTAGAGGTGGTTCAGGCTTCACCGTACACCGATAAACTCATCTTT
>TRDV1|-|-|TRDJ1
CALGESLLRVTGPTDKLIF
TGTGCTCTTGGGGAAAGTCTCCTACGGGTGACCGGTCCCACCGATAAACTCATCTTT
>TRDV1|-|few|TRDJ1
CALGPGSLTDKLIF
TGTGCTCTTGGCCCGGGGTCCCTCACCGATAAACTCATCTTT
>TRDV1|-|once|TRDJ1
CALGATFLHLSLGSTRGRALRTDKLIF
TGTGCTCTTGGGGCGACTTTCCTACACCTCTCACTGGGGTCAACCCGAGGGAGGGCATTGAGGACCGATAAACTCATCTTT
>TRDV1|-|-|TRDJ1
CALGESTLGNRADKLIF
TGTGCTCTTGGGGAATCCACTTTGGGTAACCGCGCCGATAAACTCATCTTT
>TRDV1|-|-|TRDJ1
CARGENRTIGIIIDPTDKLIF
TGTGCTCGTGGGGAAAACCGTACGATCGGGATTATTATTGACCCCACCGATAAACTCATCTTT
>TRDV2|TRDD3|-|TRDJ1
CACDRLGDTDKLIF
TGTGCCTGTGACAGACTGGGGGACACCGATAAACTCATCTTT